These 32 T cell receptor beta chains share one sample of origin, sequenced in a study of CD8 T cells in Susac syndrome. RNA, at about 0.45 to 1 ug, was reverse transcribed with random hexamers. TCRdb reprocessed the immunoSEQ multiplex PCR reads via MiXCR and lists one record per CDR3 protein. The sample carries some 97,000 distinct CDR3 sequences, about 96% recorded once. Sequencing used CD8+ T cells from PBMCs. Receptor source: a human donor with Susac syndrome.

The chain carries TRBV20-1 and TRBJ2-4, with 7 nucleotides matching TRBD1. Per the germline V gene, CDR1 is DFQATT and CDR2 is SNEGSKA (reference sequence). This CDR3 is 12 amino acids long. With 5 bases clipped from V and 13 bases from J, the junction kept 11 bases outside the gene matches. The CDR3 here is CSAGQEDRNQYF. CDR3 in DNA: TGCAGTGCTGGGCAGGAGGACAGGAACCAGTACTTC.

The chain employs TRBV11-1 and TRBJ2-5, with 13 bases matching TRBD2. This CDR3 contains 18 residues. Germline V lookup: CDR1 SGHAT, CDR2 FQDESV (reference sequence). Trimming at V came to 5 bases and at J to 2 bases, leaving 11 bases not matched to a gene. The CDR3 spells CASSILPGLAGMQETQYF. DNA of the CDR3: TGTGCCAGCAGCATACTACCGGGACTAGCGGGGATGCAAGAGACCCAGTACTTC.

The CDR3: CASTTGYEQYF. CDR3 in DNA: TGCGCCAGCACCACAGGGTACGAGCAGTACTTC. The rearrangement links TRBV5-1 to TRBJ2-7; D is possibly TRBD1 (6 bases). The CDR3 contains 11 residues. The germline V gene encodes CDR1 SGHRS and CDR2 YFSETQ. The V and J ends lost 6 bases and 4 bases respectively, with 8 bases between them. Complete variable domain (other parts from reference TRBV5-1 and TRBJ2-7): KAGVTQTPRYLIKTRGQQVTLSCSPISGHRSVSWYQQTPGQGLQFLFEYFSETQRNKGNFPGRFSGRQFSNSRSEMNVSTLELGDSALYLCASTTGYEQYFGPGTRLTVT.

The chain links TRBV29-1 to TRBJ2-3; 8 bases align to TRBD1. With V trimmed by 0 bases and J by 3 bases, 2 bases remained unmatched. Germline CDR1 is SQVTM and CDR2 is ANQGSEA. CDR3 length equals 14 residues. The CDR3 is CSVEDRTGTDTQYF. For the CDR3, the DNA is TGCAGCGTTGAAGACCGGACAGGGACAGATACGCAGTATTTT.

This chain uses TRBV4-1 with TRBJ1-2; D gene uncertain. The CDR3 sequence is 15 residues long. V lost 0 bases to trimming and J lost 7 bases, with 15 bases between them. Germline CDR1 and CDR2: MGHRA and YSYEKL. CDR3 sequence: CASSQDRRGVSGYTF. For the CDR3, the DNA is TGCGCCAGCAGCCAAGATAGGCGGGGAGTCAGTGGCTACACCTTC.

The CDR3 region has the DNA TGTGCTAGTGGTTTGATAGGGACAGGGGAAGAGACCCAGTACTTC. Its protein product is CASGLIGTGEETQYF. The rearrangement joins TRBV12-5 to TRBJ2-5; 10 nucleotides agree with TRBD1. The CDR3 length is 15 residues. Germline V lookup: CDR1 LGHNT, CDR2 FRNRAP. V was clipped by 2 bases and J by 3 bases; unmatched bases: 3.

This sequence joins TRBV20-1 and TRBJ2-7; a weak D match, TRBD2 (6 bases). Trimming removed 0 bases from V and 7 bases from J, with 13 bases in between. CDR3 length equals 13 residues. In germline, CDR1 is DFQATT, CDR2 SNEGSKA (reference sequence). In nucleotides, the CDR3 is TGCAGTGCTAGAGATCTGGGGGGTTTGGAGCAGTACTTC. Its protein product is CSARDLGGLEQYF.

The rearrangement links TRBV29-1 to TRBJ1-1; D is perhaps TRBD1 (6 bases). Germline loops: CDR1 SQVTM, CDR2 ANQGSEA. The length of the CDR3 is 14 residues. The V end was cut by 6 bases, the J end by 0 bases, with 14 bases between. The CDR3 DNA is TGCAGCGTGAGGGGACAAGTCATGAACACTGAAGCTTTCTTT. Translated: CSVRGQVMNTEAFF.

This chain uses TRBV2 with TRBJ2-1, with 9 bases matching TRBD2. The trim removed 4 bases at V and 1 base at J, leaving 2 bases unmatched. Germline CDR1 SNHLY, CDR2 FYNNEI. The CDR3 extends over 15 amino acids. CDR3 sequence reads: CASSVREGSYNEQFF. For the CDR3, the DNA is TGTGCCAGCAGTGTGCGGGAGGGTTCCTACAATGAGCAGTTCTTC.

The chain links TRBV12-3 or TRBV12-4 to TRBJ2-1; D unresolved. The V and J ends lost 3 bases and 5 bases respectively, with 8 bases between them. The CDR3 length is 13 residues. The CDR3 coding sequence is TGTGCCAGCAGTTTCCAGCATAACAATGAGCAGTTCTTC. This translates into CASSFQHNNEQFF.

The V and J genes are TRBV7-8 and TRBJ1-5, with a possible D match to TRBD1 (6 bases). Germline V CDR1 and CDR2: SGHVS, FQNEAQ. The CDR3 covers 15 residues. V lost 1 base and J 11 bases, leaving 18 bases between the germline ends. As DNA, the CDR3 is TGTGCCAGCAGCTTAGGGTCAGGGGCTATGGCTACCCAGCATTTT. Amino acids: CASSLGSGAMATQHF.

This clonotype appeared once. The rearrangement links TRBV12-3 or TRBV12-4 to TRBJ2-1, with D possibly TRBD1 on 5 matching bases. V was clipped by 3 bases and J by 5 bases, with 14 bases between them. CDR3 length: 15 amino acids. The CDR3 loop is CASSFWGARDNEQFF. The CDR3 DNA follows: TGTGCCAGCAGTTTTTGGGGCGCCAGGGACAATGAGCAGTTCTTC.

DNA for the CDR3: TGTGCCAGCAGCCTAGGACAGGGGGTCAGCACAGATACGCAGTATTTT. It encodes CASSLGQGVSTDTQYF. The chain is built from TRBV14 and TRBJ2-3; 10 nucleotides line up with TRBD1. V lost 4 bases, J lost 0 bases, and 4 bases stayed unmatched. Germline V gives CDR1 SGHDN, CDR2 FVKESK. The CDR3 extends over 16 amino acids.

The gene calls are TRBV12-5 and TRBJ1-1; maybe TRBD1 (5 bases). Trimming stripped 2 bases from V and 8 bases from J, with 9 bases between. This CDR3 spans 12 amino acids. Germline V lookup: CDR1 LGHNT, CDR2 FRNRAP. The CDR3 loop is CASGLWGVEAFF. The CDR3 DNA reads as TGTGCTAGTGGTTTGTGGGGGGTCGAAGCTTTCTTT.

The chain combines TRBV27 with TRBJ2-1, with D uncertain. The ends were cut back, 0 bases at V and 0 bases at J, with 9 bases in the middle. The germline gives CDR1 MNHEY, CDR2 SMNVEV (reference sequence). This CDR3 region has 16 residues. The CDR3, as DNA: TGTGCCAGCAGTTTATCAGGGTTCAGCTCCTACAATGAGCAGTTCTTC. Its translation is CASSLSGFSSYNEQFF.

As DNA, the CDR3 is TGTGCCAGCAGCCCAGACAGGGGGGAAGGCCAGCCCCAGCATTTT. It yields the protein CASSPDRGEGQPQHF. The chain carries TRBV3-1 and TRBJ1-5; 9 positions match TRBD1. The CDR3 has 15 residues. Germline CDR1 reads LGHDT; CDR2 reads YNNKEL (reference sequence). V shed 4 bases, J shed 7 bases, and the junction held 8 bases outside the gene matches.

This clonotype is a singleton in its sample. V gene TRBV27 combines with J gene TRBJ2-7, with 8 bases that match TRBD1. V lost 6 bases to trimming and J lost 6 bases; unmatched junction nucleotides: 13. Germline lookup yields CDR1 MNHEY and CDR2 SMNVEV (reference sequence). The CDR3 loop spans 15 amino acids. The CDR3 reads CASRGLGAGGSEQYF. DNA of the CDR3: TGTGCCAGCAGGGGACTTGGGGCAGGGGGCAGCGAGCAGTACTTC.

The rearrangement joins TRBV28 to TRBJ2-5; D gene unclear. Germline assignment: CDR1 MDHEN and CDR2 SYDVKM. Trimming removed 7 bases at V and 5 bases at J, with 14 bases between. The CDR3 has 13 amino acids. In DNA form, the CDR3 reads TGTGCCAGCACCAGAATCGTTGATGAGACCCAGTACTTC. Its protein product is CASTRIVDETQYF.

V usage is TRBV2 and J usage is TRBJ2-7; D unclear. The germline V gene encodes CDR1 SNHLY and CDR2 FYNNEI. This CDR3 spans 13 amino acids. The germline V and J ends were trimmed by 4 bases and 2 bases, with 9 bases remaining between them. CDR3 in amino acids: CASSVVDPYEQYF. CDR3 in DNA: TGTGCCAGCAGTGTAGTAGACCCCTACGAGCAGTACTTC.

The rearrangement joins TRBV11-2 to TRBJ1-1, with D uncertain. The germline gives CDR1 SGHAT, CDR2 FQNNGV. This CDR3 spans 12 amino acids. With 7 bases removed from V and 6 bases from J, the gap between germline ends came to 12 bases. The CDR3 is CASTKTHPEAFF. CDR3 in DNA: TGTGCCAGCACCAAAACCCACCCTGAAGCTTTCTTT.

The rearrangement links TRBV24-1 to TRBJ2-5, with TRBD2 as a possible D gene (6 bases). V lost 3 bases to trimming and J lost 4 bases, with 8 bases between them. Germline V gives CDR1 KGHDR, CDR2 SFDVKD. The CDR3 loop spans 13 amino acids. CDR3 in DNA: TGTGCCACCAGTGATATCGGGAGAGAGACCCAGTACTTC. Translating it yields CATSDIGRETQYF.

The V gene is TRBV2, the J gene TRBJ2-7; TRBD1 or TRBD2 may be the D gene (5 bases each). Germline V gives CDR1 SNHLY, CDR2 FYNNEI. The CDR3 is 16 residues long. The V end was cut by 4 bases, the J end by 5 bases, with 21 bases between. The CDR3, as DNA: TGTGCCAGCAGTGTATTGGACACCTCCTCGAGGGACGAGCAGTACTTC. It is translated as CASSVLDTSSRDEQYF.

This sequence joins TRBV9 and TRBJ1-4; D call uncertain. V shed 0 bases and J shed 2 bases, with 8 bases lying between them. This CDR3 region has 15 residues. Germline V gene sequence: CDR1 SGDLS, CDR2 YYNGEE. CDR3 sequence: CASSVAGVTNEKLFF. CDR3 coding DNA: TGTGCCAGCAGCGTAGCGGGTGTGACTAATGAAAAACTGTTTTTT.

The chain joins TRBV7-8 to TRBJ2-7, with D perhaps TRBD1 (5 bases). Trimming shortened V by 4 bases and J by 3 bases, and 28 bases separated the two germline ends. The CDR3 covers 19 residues. Per germline, CDR1 SGHVS and CDR2 FQNEAQ. CDR3 protein: CASSSKARVDRMGRYEQYF. The CDR3 DNA follows: TGTGCCAGCAGCTCAAAGGCCAGGGTGGATCGAATGGGGCGCTACGAGCAGTACTTC.

J is TRBJ2-5 and V is TRBV5-6, with 8 nucleotides matching TRBD1. Looked up from germline, CDR1 is SGHDT and CDR2 is YYEEEE. The CDR3 consists of 15 residues. Trimming removed 2 bases from V and 4 bases from J; junction bases left unmatched: 7. The CDR3 coding sequence is TGTGCCAGCAGCTTCGGATCAGGGGGCCGAGAGACCCAGTACTTC. Protein product: CASSFGSGGRETQYF.

The chain links TRBV20-1 to TRBJ1-2, with TRBD1 matching 7 bases. The V gene's germline CDR1 is DFQATT and CDR2 SNEGSKA (reference sequence). The CDR3 contains 11 residues. The CDR3 DNA reads as TGCAGCAGGAGGGGGCAGCGTGGCTACACCTTC. It encodes CSRRGQRGYTF.

This chain links TRBV19 with TRBJ2-1; possibly TRBD2 for D (6 bases). The CDR3 length is 15 residues. V lost 6 bases, J lost 9 bases, and 21 bases lay in between. Germline CDR1 is LNHDA and CDR2 is SQIVND (reference sequence). The chain's CDR3 is CASSSLEGLAGEQFF. CDR3 coding DNA: TGTGCCAGTAGCTCTCTGGAGGGGTTGGCGGGTGAGCAGTTCTTC.

The genes are TRBV20-1 and TRBJ1-2, with a weak D call TRBD1 (6 bases). Germline V lookup: CDR1 DFQATT, CDR2 SNEGSKA (reference sequence). Trimming stripped 6 bases from V and 4 bases from J, with 21 bases between. The CDR3 contains 15 residues. For the CDR3, the DNA is TGCAGTGCCCTGAAGGTCCGGGGGCGCGGCTATGGCTACACCTTC. Translation: CSALKVRGRGYGYTF.

The chain couples TRBV9 to TRBJ2-5, with TRBD2 as a possible D gene (7 bases). From germline, CDR1 is SGDLS and CDR2 YYNGEE. CDR3 length: 15 amino acids. Trimming removed 4 bases at V and 4 bases at J, with 17 bases between. Written as DNA, the CDR3 is TGTGCCAGCAGCAACCGAGGGGGGGAACCAGAGACCCAGTACTTC. Translated: CASSNRGGEPETQYF.

V gene TRBV7-8 combines with J gene TRBJ2-7; 7 nucleotides match TRBD1. The trim removed 5 bases at V and 3 bases at J, leaving 7 bases unmatched. Germline assignment: CDR1 SGHVS and CDR2 FQNEAQ. This CDR3 region has 14 residues. The CDR3 DNA follows: TGTGCCAGCAGCCTCCAGACAGGGAGCTACGAGCAGTACTTC. This codes for CASSLQTGSYEQYF.

DNA for the CDR3: TGCGCCAGCATGGATCGGACGGGAGAGACCCAGTACTTC. It is translated as CASMDRTGETQYF. This chain joins TRBV4-1 and TRBJ2-5, with D hard to call. The length of the CDR3 is 13 residues. V lost 7 bases, J lost 4 bases, and 13 bases lay in between. The germline gives CDR1 MGHRA, CDR2 YSYEKL.

CDR3: CSARFGAGGHNEQFF. The CDR3 coding sequence is TGCAGTGCCAGGTTCGGTGCGGGGGGTCACAATGAGCAGTTCTTC. V usage is TRBV20-1 and J usage is TRBJ2-1, with 8 nucleotides matching TRBD2. CDR3 size: 15 residues. J lost 5 bases, V lost 6 bases, and 12 bases had no gene match. Germline V gene lookup returns CDR1 DFQATT and CDR2 SNEGSKA (reference sequence).